Below are 2 T cell receptor beta chains sequenced from a single sample in a study of T cell responses to AZD1222 COVID-19 vaccine. Using immunoSEQ multiplex PCR, the repertoire was profiled, and TCRdb retains in-frame clones only, with some absent. The repertoire holds about 160,000 clones, with approximately 90% as singletons. This material consisted of peripheral blood, taken 28 days after the second AZD1222 dose. These receptors originate from an adult who received the AZD1222 COVID-19 vaccine.

The chain links TRBV3-1 (or the pseudogene TRBV3-2) to TRBJ2-3; TRBD2 aligns across 8 bases. Germline trimming cut 0 bases from V and 5 bases from J; bases unmatched to any gene: 7. This CDR3 is 16 amino acids long. The germline gives CDR1 LGHDT, CDR2 YNNKEL (reference sequence). For the CDR3, the DNA is TGTGCCAGCAGCCAAGATCGGGGGGGCTTTCGAGATACGCAGTATTTT. Translating it yields CASSQDRGGFRDTQYF.

The rearrangement links TRBV6-5 to TRBJ1-1; maybe TRBD1 (5 bases). Trimming removed 3 bases at V and 7 bases at J, with 15 bases between. The V gene's germline CDR1 is MNHEY and CDR2 SVGAGI. The CDR3 totals 14 residues. The CDR3 DNA reads as TGTGCCAGCAGTTATGCCGGGACGAGAGATGAAGCTTTCTTT. Protein sequence: CASSYAGTRDEAFF.